The next 24 T cell receptor beta chains were all read from a single sample in a study of patients and donors after allogeneic stem cell transplantation. TCRdb ran MiXCR on the RT-PCR reads and lists one entry per CDR3 protein. The sample has approximately 220,000 distinct CDR3 sequences, roughly two fifths seen once. The sample consisted of blood, either unsorted or a sorted T cell fraction (not recorded which). The receptors originated from a human donor who was either an allogeneic HSCT recipient or a stem cell or donor lymphocyte infusion donor (not recorded which). It is not recorded whose cells these are; they may come from a transplant donor.

This clonotype has more than one count but fewer than ten. The chain couples TRBV7-9 to TRBJ2-7; no reliable D call. This CDR3 is built from 12 residues. V lost 4 bases and J 3 bases, leaving 7 bases between the germline ends. Germline lookup yields CDR1 SEHNR and CDR2 FQNEAQ (reference sequence). The CDR3 DNA is TGTGCCAGCAGCTCTAACAGCTACGAGCAGTACTTC. The encoded protein is CASSSNSYEQYF.

The table lists this clonotype with a count of one. This may be a read error, as it is one base from a much larger clone. V is TRBV20-1 and J is TRBJ1-6; D is unresolved. Germline V gene lookup returns CDR1 DFQATT and CDR2 SNEGSKA (reference sequence). CDR3 length: 15 amino acids. V was cut by 1 base and J by 8 bases, with 15 bases left in between. CDR3 protein: CSARVPHDHDSPLHF. CDR3 bases: TGCAGTGCTAGAGTTCCCCACGACCATGATTCACCCCTCCACTTT.

The rearrangement uses TRBV5-1 and TRBJ1-6; TRBD1 matches at 7 bases. CDR1 is SGHRS, CDR2 YFSETQ, per germline. V dropped 0 bases and J dropped 5; count of bases not matched to a gene: 5. This CDR3 spans 16 amino acids. CDR3 bases: TGCGCCAGCAGCTTGGACAGGGGTAAACATAATTCACCCCTCCACTTT. Its protein is CASSLDRGKHNSPLHF.

A few counts support this clonotype. The CDR3 is CASSPGQDNYGYTF. In DNA, the CDR3 is TGTGCCAGCAGCCCGGGACAGGACAACTATGGCTACACCTTC. The chain employs TRBV9 and TRBJ1-2; TRBD1 matches 8 bases. Losses at the gene ends were 4 bases for V and 2 bases for J; bases not matched to a gene: 4. The CDR3 has 14 residues. In germline, CDR1 is SGDLS, CDR2 YYNGEE.

This chain uses TRBV29-1 with TRBJ2-5; the D gene is possibly TRBD2 (6 bases). Trimming took 5 bases from V and 11 from J, leaving 12 bases between them. Germline CDR1 is SQVTM and CDR2 is ANQGSEA. This CDR3 spans 10 amino acids. The CDR3 DNA follows: TGCAGCGTTCGCGGGACCAATCAGTACTTC. It encodes CSVRGTNQYF.

This clonotype was recorded a few times. The chain couples TRBV20-1 to TRBJ2-3; TRBD2 aligns across 10 bases. In germline, CDR1 is DFQATT, CDR2 SNEGSKA (reference sequence). The CDR3 has 15 residues. J was trimmed by 1 base and V by 6 bases; bases with no gene match: 7. The CDR3 coding sequence is TGCAGTGCCCAGGACGGGACTAGCGGCACAGATACGCAGTATTTT. Its translation: CSAQDGTSGTDTQYF.

The chain employs TRBV27 and TRBJ1-4, with a tentative D call TRBD1 (5 bases). The CDR3 is made up of 18 amino acids. V was cut by 2 bases and J by 0 bases, with 16 bases left in between. Germline V gene lookup returns CDR1 MNHEY and CDR2 SMNVEV (reference sequence). In DNA, the CDR3 is TGTGCCAGCAGTTTACGGGGAGTAGGGGATGCAACTAATGAAAAACTGTTTTTT. This sequence encodes CASSLRGVGDATNEKLFF.

The chain carries TRBV7-2 and TRBJ1-4; D not resolved. The CDR3 consists of 13 residues. V lost 4 bases, J lost 0 bases, and 3 bases lay in between. Germline assignment: CDR1 SGHTA and CDR2 FQGNSA. CDR3 sequence: CASSWTTNEKLFF. Here the CDR3 DNA reads TGTGCCAGCAGCTGGACAACTAATGAAAAACTGTTTTTT.

This chain connects TRBV7-8 to TRBJ1-5, with D unclear. CDR3 length equals 16 residues. Germline V CDR1 and CDR2: SGHVS, FQNEAQ. The germline V and J ends were trimmed by 2 bases and 3 bases, with 14 bases remaining between them. CDR3 sequence reads: CASSLLLRLINQPQHF. As DNA, the CDR3 is TGTGCCAGCAGCTTACTACTACGACTGATCAATCAGCCCCAGCATTTT.

There are a few counts of this clonotype. The chain links TRBV4-3 to TRBJ1-2; no clear D. Trimming pared 0 bases from V and 11 bases from J, leaving 16 bases between. The CDR3 totals 14 residues. Germline loops: CDR1 LGHNA, CDR2 YSLEER. The CDR3 sequence is CASSQEPNEGGYTF. The CDR3 nucleotides read TGCGCCAGCAGCCAAGAGCCCAATGAGGGAGGATACACCTTC.

The rearrangement links TRBV7-2 to TRBJ1-2, with D unclear. Trimming pared 0 bases from V and 1 base from J, leaving 9 bases between. Germline V CDR1 and CDR2: SGHTA, FQGNSA. There are 15 residues in the CDR3. For the CDR3, the DNA is TGTGCCAGCAGCTTAGCGTCTACTGATAACTATGGCTACACCTTC. Amino acid sequence: CASSLASTDNYGYTF.

This clonotype was observed many times. The chain uses TRBV6-1 and TRBJ2-2, with a possible D match to TRBD1 (6 bases). Trimming shortened V by 6 bases and J by 5 bases, and 10 bases separated the two germline ends. This CDR3 contains 13 residues. Germline V gives CDR1 MNHNS, CDR2 SASEGT. The CDR3 sequence: CASSRDTTGELFF. The CDR3 DNA is TGTGCCAGCAGCCGGGACACGACCGGGGAGCTGTTTTTT.

In its sample, this clonotype was seen a few times. The chain links TRBV6-1 to TRBJ1-5; no clear D gene. V was shortened by 4 bases and J by 2 bases, with 6 bases between the two germline ends. The CDR3 length is 13 residues. The germline V gene encodes CDR1 MNHNS and CDR2 SASEGT. The CDR3, as DNA: TGTGCCAGCAGTGCCCGGGGCAATCAGCCCCAGCATTTT. It yields the protein CASSARGNQPQHF.

The rearrangement links TRBV5-6 to TRBJ1-2, with 7 nucleotides matching TRBD1. Germline CDR1 is SGHDT and CDR2 is YYEEEE. The J segment lost 2 bases and the V segment lost 3 bases, leaving 10 bases of the junction unmatched. The CDR3 totals 16 residues. The CDR3, as DNA: TGTGCCAGCAGCTGGGCGTTATCACAGGGGAACTATGGCTACACCTTC. The encoded protein is CASSWALSQGNYGYTF.

The rearrangement links TRBV7-2 to TRBJ2-1; possible D gene TRBD2, 5 bases. The CDR3 consists of 14 residues. Germline V gives CDR1 SGHTA, CDR2 FQGNSA. V was pared by 2 bases and J by 8 bases, with 13 bases between. This CDR3 reads CASSLLAGWDEQFF. CDR3 DNA: TGTGCCAGCAGCTTACTAGCTGGGTGGGATGAGCAGTTCTTC.

CDR3 residues: CASSLAWQSNQYF. The CDR3 DNA sequence: TGCGCCAGCAGCTTGGCCTGGCAGTCTAATCAGTACTTC. The chain carries TRBV5-1 and TRBJ2-5; D is undetermined. CDR1 is SGHRS, CDR2 YFSETQ, per germline. The CDR3 is 13 amino acids. V was clipped by 0 bases and J by 11 bases, with 14 bases between them.

This clonotype was seen just once. The chain has TRBV5-1 and TRBJ2-2; no clear D gene. Germline V gene sequence: CDR1 SGHRS, CDR2 YFSETQ. V lost 6 bases to trimming and J lost 0 bases, with 6 bases between them. This CDR3 region has 13 residues. The DNA for the CDR3 is TGCGCCAGCAAACCGTCGAACACCGGGGAGCTGTTTTTT. This encodes CASKPSNTGELFF.

The chain combines TRBV2 with TRBJ1-5, with TRBD1 matching 10 bases. CDR1 is SNHLY, CDR2 FYNNEI, per germline. J lost 4 bases, V lost 5 bases, and 5 bases had no gene match. The CDR3 consists of 15 residues. The CDR3 region is CASSSTGGTNQPQHF. As DNA, the CDR3 is TGTGCCAGCAGTTCGACAGGGGGCACAAATCAGCCCCAGCATTTT.

This chain links TRBV4-1 with TRBJ2-7, with 9 bases that match TRBD2. The CDR3 extends over 14 amino acids. Germline V CDR1 and CDR2: MGHRA, YSYEKL. Trimming cost V 4 bases and J 3 bases; bases outside gene matches: 4. The CDR3 loop reads CASSPLAGIYEQYF. CDR3 bases: TGCGCCAGCAGCCCGCTAGCGGGGATCTACGAGCAGTACTTC.

The V and J genes are TRBV12-3 or TRBV12-4 and TRBJ1-1, with 10 positions matching TRBD1. V gave up 7 bases and J gave up 5 bases; unmatched junction bases: 7. The CDR3 loop spans 14 amino acids. CDR3 bases: TGTGCCAGCATCCCCGGGACAGGGGAAACTGAAGCTTTCTTT. This translates into CASIPGTGETEAFF.

The rearrangement joins TRBV15 to TRBJ1-1; D ambiguous. The CDR3 totals 14 residues. The germline V gene encodes CDR1 LNHNV and CDR2 YYDKDF (reference sequence). The ends were cut back, 0 bases at V and 6 bases at J, with 11 bases in the middle. CDR3 residues: CATSREVGGPEAFF. For the CDR3, the DNA is TGTGCCACCAGCAGAGAGGTAGGTGGCCCTGAAGCTTTCTTT.

The V and J genes are TRBV6-5 and TRBJ1-2, with unresolved D. The V gene lost 5 bases and the J gene lost 7 bases, with 14 bases spanning the gap. Germline CDR1 MNHEY, CDR2 SVGAGI. This CDR3 region has 13 residues. This chain's CDR3 is CASSRGVGRGYTF. In DNA, the CDR3 is TGTGCCAGCAGTCGGGGTGTCGGGCGTGGCTACACCTTC.

This chain joins TRBV20-1 and TRBJ1-1; D unclear. The CDR3 is made up of 13 amino acids. Trimming took off 3 bases at V and 1 base at J, with 9 bases between the two ends. CDR1 DFQATT and CDR2 SNEGSKA come from the germline V gene (reference sequence). CDR3 protein: CSARPTGNTEAFF. CDR3 coding DNA: TGCAGTGCTAGGCCCACCGGGAACACTGAAGCTTTCTTT.

This clonotype was detected once. The chain combines TRBV4-2 with TRBJ1-2; tentatively, D is TRBD1 (5 bases). V was pared by 0 bases and J by 0 bases, with 14 bases between. This CDR3 contains 17 residues. Germline CDR1 and CDR2: LGHNA and YNFKEQ. The chain's CDR3 is CASSQDRGDRANYGYTF. The CDR3 DNA follows: TGTGCCAGCAGCCAAGATAGAGGAGACAGAGCTAACTATGGCTACACCTTC.